This TCR beta chain was captured in a study of response to subunit inactivated influenza vaccine. V gave up 1 base and J gave up 3 bases, with 13 bases separating them. The CDR3 consists of 15 residues. Germline assignment: CDR1 SGDLS and CDR2 YYNGEE. TCRdb recomputed calls from the RT-PCR reads with MiXCR, one row per CDR3 protein. The sample comprises 200,000 to 300,000 distinct CDR3 sequences, more than 9% of which are singletons, and under 10% rests with the top ten. The sample was non-naive T cells sorted from PBMCs, taken approximately 15 days before vaccination. This TCR was sampled from a man in his fifties or sixties who received an inactivated influenza vaccine. The chain joins TRBV9 to TRBJ2-5; no clear D gene. The CDR3 spells CASSVSPSHKETQYF. Here the CDR3 DNA reads TGTGCCAGCAGCGTATCTCCCTCCCACAAAGAGACCCAGTACTTC.